The 14 T cell receptor beta chains below were found in one sample sequenced in a study of tumor and adjacent non-tumor tissue in lung cancer. The template was RNA from unsorted bulk tissue. A modified ARM-PCR protocol with three rounds of nested PCR amplified TCRbeta. TCRdb processed the multiplex PCR reads anew with MiXCR; each CDR3 protein has one entry. The sample comprises about 110,000 distinct CDR3 sequences, over 75% of which are singletons, and 20% to 25% rests with the top ten. The sequenced sample was lung tumor tissue. Every receptor here comes from a man in his 70s with non-small cell lung cancer.

Points on this clonotype: One end of the junction is discordant with germline, which a read error may explain. Here the CDR3 reads CASRGTGAQPQDF. As DNA, the CDR3 is TGTGCCAGCAGGGGGACAGGGGCTCAGCCCCAGGACTTT. The chain has TRBV12-3 or TRBV12-4 and TRBJ1-5; TRBD1 aligns across 10 bases. CDR3 length equals 13 residues.

V usage is TRBV4-1 and J usage is TRBJ2-5, with 8 positions matching TRBD2. CDR1 MGHRA and CDR2 YSYEKL come from the germline V gene. The CDR3 length is 16 residues. V gave up 2 bases and J gave up 8 bases; unmatched junction bases: 13. The CDR3 DNA reads TGCGCCAGCAGCCAATTGGGACTAGTGGGAGTTGTTACCCAGTACTTC. Amino acids: CASSQLGLVGVVTQYF.

Worth noting for this clonotype: The conserved final phenylalanine or tryptophan is absent from the CDR3, which likely points to a read error. The DNA is left out, because the CDR3 cannot be placed on it with certainty; the CDR3 is given as TCRdb lists it. The J gene is TRBJ2-2, the V gene TRBV5-5; the DNA was not used to check the table's D call, TRBD1. Germline V gene lookup returns CDR1 SGHKS and CDR2 YYEKEE (reference sequence). The CDR3 is 15 residues long, counting both termini. CDR3 protein: CASSPGLGITGELLS.

On this clonotype itself: Since no conserved phenylalanine or tryptophan closes the CDR3, a read error is the likely cause. The V gene is TRBV11-3, the J gene TRBJ1-2; no clear D gene. The germline gives CDR1 SGHNT, CDR2 YENEEA. This CDR3 contains 15 residues. V was cut by 2 bases and J by 5 bases, with 15 bases left in between. DNA of the CDR3: TGTGCCAGCAGCTTATTGGAGACAAGGCTTTATGGCTACACCTCC. This translates into CASSLLETRLYGYTS.

The chain employs TRBV11-2 and TRBJ2-1; possibly TRBD2 for D (6 bases). TRBJ2-7 matches the DNA end more closely, so the J call is doubtful. The CDR3 sequence is 18 residues long. In germline, CDR1 is SGHAT, CDR2 FQNNGV. Written as DNA, the CDR3 is TGTGCCAGCAGCGTACATGTGAGGGACTGGGCCTCCTACAATGAGCAGTACTTC. It encodes CASSVHVRDWASYNEQYF.

In the case of this clonotype: The junction and the germline gene differ at one end; a read error may be behind it. The rearrangement joins TRBV29-1 to TRBJ2-3; the match to TRBD1 covers 9 bases. Per germline, CDR1 SQVTM and CDR2 ANQGSEA. The CDR3 covers 17 residues. The CDR3 DNA is TGCAGCTTACTCCCATATGTGACAGGGGGGGACATAGATACGCATCATTTT. Its protein product is CSLLPYVTGGDIDTHHF.

The chain is built from TRBV29-1 and TRBJ2-3; a weak D match, TRBD2 (6 bases). The V gene lost 7 bases and the J gene lost 4 bases, with 18 bases spanning the gap. CDR1 is SQVTM, CDR2 ANQGSEA, per germline. CDR3 length equals 14 residues. The CDR3 DNA sequence: TGCAGCGCAAACGACGGCCGGAGGGCAGATACGCAGTATTTT. It is translated as CSANDGRRADTQYF.

This clonotype turned up a few times. A read error may explain this, as a much larger clone is one base away. The rearrangement links TRBV20-1 to TRBJ1-3; 12 nucleotides match TRBD1. Germline CDR1 DFQATT, CDR2 SNEGSKA (reference sequence). Trimming cost V 5 bases and J 0 bases; bases outside gene matches: 2. The CDR3 length is 15 residues. CDR3 DNA sequence: TGCAGTGCTGGGACAGGGGGCATCTCTGGAAACACCATATATTTT. Its translation is CSAGTGGISGNTIYF.

A few counts support this clonotype. This chain uses TRBV29-1 with TRBJ2-3; D call uncertain. Per the germline V gene, CDR1 is SQVTM and CDR2 is ANQGSEA. The V end was cut by 3 bases, the J end by 0 bases, with 10 bases between. The CDR3 sequence is 14 residues long. CDR3 DNA sequence: TGCAGCGTTGATAGAGCTACTAGCACAGATACGCAGTATTTT. Residues: CSVDRATSTDTQYF.

A note on this clonotype: The conserved closing phenylalanine or tryptophan is absent in this CDR3, likely reflecting a read error. The chain carries TRBV29-1 and TRBJ1-1, with D unclear. This CDR3 is built from 12 residues. Germline CDR1 SQVTM, CDR2 ANQGSEA. The V end was cut by 7 bases, the J end by 4 bases, with 13 bases between. CDR3 sequence: CSARPGITEAFV. The DNA of the CDR3 is TGCAGCGCCAGACCGGGGATCACTGAAGCTTTCGTT.

As for this clonotype: Here the CDR3 omits its conserved ending phenylalanine or tryptophan, so a read error is the likely source. The chain joins TRBV7-9 to TRBJ2-5, with D perhaps assigned TRBD1 or TRBD2 (5 bases each). This CDR3 has 15 amino acids. Germline CDR1 reads SEHNR; CDR2 reads FQNEAQ (reference sequence). This CDR3 is CASSLVVRGQEIQYL. CDR3 nucleotide sequence: TGTGCCAGCAGCTTAGTCGTGAGGGGCCAAGAGATCCAGTACTTA.

The genes are TRBV28 and TRBJ1-4; perhaps TRBD1 as D (5 bases). Germline lookup yields CDR1 MDHEN and CDR2 SYDVKM. CDR3 size: 12 residues. V shed 8 bases and J shed 10 bases, with 14 bases lying between them. The CDR3 loop reads CASGGIYGKLFF. The CDR3 nucleotides are TGTGCCAGCGGGGGAATTTATGGAAAACTGTTTTTT.

In regard to this clonotype: Its ends do not fully match the called genes, so a read error is possible. The chain joins TRBV29-1 to TRBJ1-1; maybe TRBD1 (6 bases). The CDR3 consists of 13 residues. The V gene's germline CDR1 is SQVTM and CDR2 ANQGSEA. The CDR3 spells CSGDGTKYTEVFF. The CDR3 coding sequence is TGTAGCGGCGACGGGACAAAATACACTGAAGTTTTCTTT.

The CDR3 loop reads CASISTGSWGLNEQFF. CDR3 nucleotide sequence: TGCGCCAGCATCTCAACAGGGAGCTGGGGACTCAATGAGCAGTTCTTC. The chain carries TRBV5-1 and TRBJ2-1; D is tentatively TRBD1 or TRBD2 (6 bases each). The CDR3 length is 16 residues. Per germline, CDR1 SGHRS and CDR2 YFSETQ. V lost 6 bases and J lost 6, with 22 bases in between.